The 16 T cell receptor beta chains reported below all come from one sample, sequenced in a study of Ad26.COV2.S vaccination and SARS-CoV-2 variants. Generated by immunoSEQ multiplex PCR, the TCRdb table keeps only in-frame clones and is missing some. This sample has fewer than 50,000 clones, with approximately 83% found just once. The sequencing here drew on peripheral blood, taken after recovery from COVID-19. The receptors originated from a human donor who had recovered from COVID-19.

The CDR3 DNA is TGTGCCAGCGTGGCAGGGGATGAAAAACTGTTTTTT. It specifies CASVAGDEKLFF. J is TRBJ1-4 and V is TRBV6-1; D perhaps matches TRBD1 (6 bases). Trimming removed 8 bases from V and 6 bases from J, with 10 bases in between. Germline CDR1 MNHNS, CDR2 SASEGT. The CDR3 has 12 amino acids.

This rearrangement joins TRBV7-9 to TRBJ2-2, with 7 bases identical to TRBD1. The CDR3 length is 15 residues. V lost 2 bases, J lost 5 bases, and 5 bases stayed unmatched. Germline V CDR1 and CDR2: SEHNR, FQNEAQ (reference sequence). The CDR3 here is CASSLHWGQTGELFF. The CDR3 DNA reads TGTGCCAGCAGCTTACACTGGGGACAGACCGGGGAGCTGTTTTTT.

The V gene is TRBV7-2, the J gene TRBJ2-3, with D perhaps matching TRBD2 (5 bases). This CDR3 is 15 amino acids long. The V end was cut by 7 bases, the J end by 2 bases, with 16 bases between. In germline, CDR1 is SGHTA, CDR2 FQGNSA. CDR3 DNA sequence: TGTGCCAGCACCGAGTACGAGGGATTCACAGATACGCAGTATTTT. This translates into CASTEYEGFTDTQYF.

The chain employs TRBV19 and TRBJ1-5; D is ambiguous. The germline CDR1 and CDR2 sequences are LNHDA and SQIVND (reference sequence). This CDR3 is 14 amino acids long. Trimming left V 3 bases short and J 5 bases short, with 11 bases between. The DNA of the CDR3 is TGTGCCAGTAGTATGCCGGGGTTTGATCAGCCCCAGCATTTT. Amino acid sequence: CASSMPGFDQPQHF.

The chain joins TRBV19 to TRBJ2-7, with TRBD1 matching over 9 bases. Germline CDR1 LNHDA, CDR2 SQIVND (reference sequence). The CDR3 is 15 residues long. With V trimmed by 1 base and J by 5 bases, 6 bases remained unmatched. The CDR3 loop is CASSIVEGQGNEQYF. For the CDR3, the DNA is TGTGCCAGTAGTATAGTAGAGGGACAGGGAAACGAGCAGTACTTC.

V is TRBV28 and J is TRBJ2-7; no definite D call. The CDR3 loop spans 12 amino acids. CDR1 and CDR2 (germline): MDHEN, SYDVKM. V was trimmed by 6 bases and J by 0 bases, leaving 6 bases between them. CDR3 amino acids: CASRGNSYEQYF. DNA of the CDR3: TGTGCCAGCAGGGGCAACTCCTACGAGCAGTACTTC.

The chain is built from TRBV7-2 and TRBJ2-1; 10 bases are a match to TRBD2. The CDR3 contains 18 residues. J gave up 5 bases and V 1 base, and 11 bases lay outside the gene matches. Germline CDR1 is SGHTA and CDR2 is FQGNSA. CDR3 residues: CASSLVSGRASRDNEQFF. CDR3 in DNA: TGTGCCAGCAGCTTAGTGAGCGGGAGGGCCTCTCGGGACAATGAGCAGTTCTTC. The full variable domain, in which reference TRBV7-2 and TRBJ2-1 provide the parts outside the CDR3, is GAGVSQSPSNKVTEKGKDVELRCDPISGHTALYWYRQSLGQGLEFLIYFQGNSAPDKSGLPSDRFSAERTGGSVSTLTIQRTQQEDSAVYLCASSLVSGRASRDNEQFFGPGTRLTVL.

The chain has TRBV10-3 and TRBJ2-5, with D possibly being TRBD1 or TRBD2 (5 bases each). The ends were cut back, 9 bases at V and 1 base at J, with 12 bases in the middle. CDR1 and CDR2 from the germline V gene are ENHRY and SYGVKD. The CDR3 contains 13 residues. The CDR3 spells CAIHRDLQETQYF. The CDR3 coding sequence is TGTGCCATACACCGGGACCTCCAAGAGACCCAGTACTTC.

The J gene is TRBJ1-5, the V gene TRBV14; no definite D call. Germline assignment: CDR1 SGHDN and CDR2 FVKESK. The CDR3 contains 12 residues. Trimming left V 1 base short and J 9 bases short, with 7 bases between. CDR3 loop: CASSQGKGPQHF. As DNA, the CDR3 is TGTGCCAGCAGCCAAGGGAAAGGGCCCCAGCATTTT.

J is TRBJ2-1 and V is TRBV6-6; TRBD2 agrees at 10 bases. The ends lost 7 bases at V and 6 bases at J; junction bases unmatched: 6. Germline CDR1 reads MNHNY; CDR2 reads SVGAGI (reference sequence). The CDR3 sequence is 14 residues long. CDR3 loop: CASIGSGGLNEQFF. CDR3 DNA sequence: TGTGCCAGCATCGGTAGCGGGGGGCTCAATGAGCAGTTCTTC.

The J gene is TRBJ2-1, the V gene TRBV3-1 (or the pseudogene TRBV3-2), with a weak D call TRBD1 (6 bases). Trimming removed 4 bases at V and 5 bases at J, with 15 bases between. CDR3 size: 15 residues. The germline CDR1 and CDR2 sequences are LGHDT and YNNKEL (reference sequence). In DNA, the CDR3 is TGTGCCAGCAGCCGTTTGAGGGGGAGAGACAATGAGCAGTTCTTC. It codes for CASSRLRGRDNEQFF.

The J gene is TRBJ2-2, the V gene TRBV30, with D unresolved. CDR1 is GTSNPN, CDR2 SVGIG, per germline (reference sequence). The CDR3 sequence is 13 residues long. The V end was cut by 0 bases, the J end by 7 bases, with 9 bases between. The CDR3 protein is CAWSVTSGGELFF. CDR3 DNA sequence: TGTGCCTGGAGTGTAACTTCGGGCGGGGAGCTGTTTTTT.

The J gene is TRBJ2-5, the V gene TRBV5-1; 10 positions match TRBD1. Losses at the gene ends were 6 bases for V and 1 base for J; bases not matched to a gene: 6. Germline CDR1 is SGHRS and CDR2 is YFSETQ. The CDR3 length is 15 residues. CDR3 region: CASKPTGGVQETQYF. The CDR3 region has the DNA TGCGCCAGCAAACCGACAGGGGGCGTCCAAGAGACCCAGTACTTC.

In its sample, this clone was seen once. The V and J genes are TRBV4-2 and TRBJ2-1; D possibly matches TRBD1 or TRBD2 (6 bases each). This CDR3 region has 16 residues. V was trimmed by 1 base and J by 4 bases, leaving 14 bases between them. Germline values: CDR1 LGHNA, CDR2 YNFKEQ. CDR3 coding DNA: TGTGCCAGCAGCCAAGCTGGGACGGGGGCTTACAATGAGCAGTTCTTC. This codes for CASSQAGTGAYNEQFF.

V is TRBV5-6 and J is TRBJ1-1; the match to TRBD1 covers 9 bases. The germline V gene encodes CDR1 SGHDT and CDR2 YYEEEE. This CDR3 is 13 amino acids long. Trimming removed 6 bases from V and 4 bases from J; junction bases left unmatched: 4. The chain's CDR3 is CASNWGQGTEAFF. The CDR3 DNA reads as TGTGCCAGCAACTGGGGACAGGGCACTGAAGCTTTCTTT.

This chain connects TRBV5-6 to TRBJ1-2; D is possibly TRBD1 (6 bases). Trimming took 2 bases from V and 7 from J, leaving 6 bases between them. Germline V CDR1 and CDR2: SGHDT, YYEEEE. The CDR3 runs to 11 residues. The DNA of the CDR3 is TGTGCCAGCAGCTTAGGGGGTGGCTACACCTTC. This translates into CASSLGGGYTF.